Listed below are T cell receptor beta chains from one sample, sequenced in a study of T cell responses to AZD1222 COVID-19 vaccine. TCRdb's table, derived via immunoSEQ multiplex PCR, lists solely in-frame clones and lacks some. The table lists 150,000 to 200,000 clones, just over 90% of them singletons. Sequences were derived from peripheral blood, sampled 28 days after the second AZD1222 dose. The receptors here all came from an adult who received the AZD1222 COVID-19 vaccine. Both conserved end residues are part of each CDR3. A D gene is named only where the DNA matches it firmly.

J gene | V gene | D gene | CDR3 protein
TRBJ2-7 | TRBV7-6 | TRBD1 | CASSPPGTGGFLRYF
TRBJ1-5 | TRBV20-1 | TRBD1 | CSASPNPRDRQPQHF
TRBJ1-4 | TRBV10-3 | . | CAISESNGANEKLFF
TRBJ1-1 | TRBV10-3 | . | CAISEGDWATEAFF
TRBJ1-4 | TRBV19 | . | CASTRADWNEKLFF
TRBJ2-3 | TRBV9 | . | CASSPNPSGDTQYF
TRBJ1-5 | TRBV7-9 | . | CASSAIGQRVPQPQHF
TRBJ2-1 | TRBV11-3 | TRBD2 | CASSLGGGATVGEQFF
TRBJ1-6 | TRBV27 | . | CASSFRGYSPLHF
TRBJ2-7 | TRBV21-1 | . | CASSKAPQALSRYEQYF
TRBJ1-5 | TRBV5-6 | . | CASSLGTQLSQHF
TRBJ1-5 | TRBV18 | . | CASSPPTGGTNQPQHF
TRBJ1-1 | TRBV7-2 | . | CASTPGPGNTEAFF
TRBJ1-4 | TRBV5-8 | . | CASSWGAQSNEKLFF
TRBJ2-5 | TRBV4-1 | . | CASSQLLGQETQYF
TRBJ2-1 | TRBV12-3/TRBV12-4 | TRBD2 | CASRAGLAPEQFF
TRBJ1-4 | TRBV10-3 | . | CALLYRDGSFF
TRBJ2-7 | TRBV5-4 | TRBD1 | CASSLETGSYEQYF
TRBJ1-2 | TRBV5-1 | . | CASSRGVDSLAGGYTF
TRBJ1-6 | TRBV5-8 | TRBD1 | CASSFALRGGYSPLHF
TRBJ2-6 | TRBV18 | . | CASSPQSGSRPGANVLTF
TRBJ1-3 | TRBV5-1 | TRBD1 | CASADRASGNTIYF